Following are 16 T cell receptor beta chains from one sample sequenced in a study of shared clonotypes between healthy human individuals. Repertoires were generated with immunoSEQ multiplex PCR, while TCRdb's copy carries only in-frame clones and drops some. In the table there are around 510,000 clones, approximately 95% of which are singletons. The sequencing sample was made of naive CD4+ T cells sorted from blood. Subset noted: CD45RA+ positively selected. The source of these receptors is a woman aged 25 to 39 in good health.

The genes are TRBV6-1 and TRBJ1-5; D is possibly TRBD1 (5 bases). This CDR3 contains 14 residues. V was cut by 8 bases and J by 3 bases, with 14 bases left in between. CDR1 is MNHNS, CDR2 SASEGT, per germline. CDR3 in amino acids: CASLVTGNNQPQHF. CDR3 sequence (DNA): TGTGCCAGCCTGGTCACAGGAAACAATCAGCCCCAGCATTTT.

This chain joins TRBV7-9 and TRBJ2-7; D ambiguous. CDR3 length: 12 residues. Germline V gives CDR1 SEHNR, CDR2 FQNEAQ (reference sequence). The ends were cut back, 2 bases at V and 7 bases at J, with 9 bases in the middle. For the CDR3, the DNA is TGTGCCAGCAGCTTAAGTGGCTTTGAGCAGTACTTC. This translates into CASSLSGFEQYF.

V is TRBV28 and J is TRBJ2-3; TRBD1 matches at 8 bases. In germline, CDR1 is MDHEN, CDR2 SYDVKM. The CDR3 has 14 residues. Unmatched junction bases numbered 3, after V lost 2 bases and J lost 5 bases. The DNA of the CDR3 is TGTGCCAGCAGTTTAGCACAGGGGGGAGATACGCAGTATTTT. This codes for CASSLAQGGDTQYF.

This clone showed up just once. The chain recombines TRBV7-9 with TRBJ1-2; 9 bases agree with TRBD1. The CDR3 is made up of 15 amino acids. Germline-derived CDR1 and CDR2 are SEHNR and FQNEAQ (reference sequence). V dropped 5 bases and J dropped 5; count of bases not matched to a gene: 9. CDR3 in DNA: TGTGCCAGCAGCGCTACAGGGGGCGGTGGGTATGGCTACACCTTC. It codes for CASSATGGGGYGYTF.

This rearrangement joins TRBV6-6 to TRBJ2-1; either TRBD1 or TRBD2 may fit D (5 bases each). V was shortened by 5 bases and J by 6 bases, with 17 bases between the two germline ends. The CDR3 extends over 15 amino acids. The germline gives CDR1 MNHNY, CDR2 SVGAGI (reference sequence). The CDR3 region is CASSTRGAPINEQFF. In DNA form, the CDR3 reads TGTGCCAGCAGTACCCGAGGGGCACCCATCAATGAGCAGTTCTTC.

This clone was counted a single time. The J gene is TRBJ2-2, the V gene TRBV4-1, with no clear D. The CDR3 loop spans 15 amino acids. Germline V gene sequence: CDR1 MGHRA, CDR2 YSYEKL. V lost 3 bases, J lost 5 bases, and 13 bases lay in between. In DNA form, the CDR3 reads TGCGCCAGCAGCCAGATTGGGCGCGGTACCGGGGAGCTGTTTTTT. It specifies CASSQIGRGTGELFF.

The chain uses TRBV6-6 and TRBJ1-5, with D tentatively TRBD1 (6 bases). V lost 8 bases, J lost 0 bases, and 14 bases lay in between. This CDR3 region has 15 residues. Germline CDR1 MNHNY, CDR2 SVGAGI (reference sequence). As DNA, the CDR3 is TGTGCCAGCGGTGGTACAGGGACTAGCAATCAGCCCCAGCATTTT. It codes for CASGGTGTSNQPQHF.

The chain has TRBV28 and TRBJ2-1; 10 bases align to TRBD2. The CDR3 has 16 residues. Germline V gene data show CDR1 as MDHEN and CDR2 as SYDVKM. Trimming cost V 1 base and J 6 bases; bases outside gene matches: 6. CDR3 DNA sequence: TGTGCCAGCAGTTTATCCGCAGCGGGAGGGCTCAATGAGCAGTTCTTC. It specifies CASSLSAAGGLNEQFF.

The chain has TRBV28 and TRBJ1-2; 9 nucleotides agree with TRBD1. Germline lookup yields CDR1 MDHEN and CDR2 SYDVKM. This CDR3 comprises 15 residues. V was clipped by 3 bases and J by 9 bases; unmatched bases: 11. CDR3: CASSFGDRAGGRYTF. The CDR3 DNA follows: TGTGCCAGCAGTTTTGGGGACAGGGCTGGGGGCCGCTACACCTTC.

The genes are TRBV9 and TRBJ2-1; 10 nucleotides match TRBD2. V lost 0 bases, J lost 6 bases, and 6 bases stayed unmatched. Germline lookup yields CDR1 SGDLS and CDR2 YYNGEE. The CDR3 extends over 16 amino acids. The CDR3 loop reads CASSVGPSGSINEQFF. CDR3 bases: TGTGCCAGCAGCGTAGGACCTAGCGGGAGTATCAATGAGCAGTTCTTC.

The chain uses TRBV28 and TRBJ1-5, with a weak D call TRBD1 (6 bases). This CDR3 is 15 amino acids long. Germline V gene sequence: CDR1 MDHEN, CDR2 SYDVKM. V gave up 2 bases and J gave up 6 bases, with 14 bases separating them. Here the CDR3 reads CASSLGGRDVQPQHF. In DNA form, the CDR3 reads TGTGCCAGCAGTTTAGGGGGGCGCGACGTTCAGCCCCAGCATTTT.

CDR3 region: CASSPTPAASYTEAFF. CDR3 bases: TGCGCCAGCAGCCCGACCCCCGCAGCGTCCTACACTGAAGCTTTCTTT. This rearrangement joins TRBV4-1 to TRBJ1-1; D unresolved. The germline gives CDR1 MGHRA, CDR2 YSYEKL. Trimming took 4 bases from V and 3 from J, leaving 18 bases between them. The CDR3 sequence is 16 residues long.

The CDR3 DNA reads TGTGCCAGCAGCTTAGACGGAGGGGGTACCTACGAGCAGTACTTC. This sequence encodes CASSLDGGGTYEQYF. J is TRBJ2-7 and V is TRBV11-3; possibly TRBD1 or TRBD2 for D (6 bases each). CDR1 SGHNT and CDR2 YENEEA come from the germline V gene. The CDR3 has 15 residues. V was cut by 0 bases and J by 2 bases, with 11 bases left in between.

The V call is TRBV2, the J call TRBJ1-2, with a weak D call TRBD1 (6 bases). Looked up from germline, CDR1 is SNHLY and CDR2 is FYNNEI. The CDR3 loop spans 13 amino acids. V was pared by 7 bases and J by 8 bases, with 17 bases between. The CDR3 nucleotides read TGTGCCAGCAATCCCTTCAAGGGGGTCGGCTACACCTTC. Residues: CASNPFKGVGYTF. Together with reference TRBV2 and TRBJ1-2, the CDR3 gives the full variable domain: EPEVTQTPSHQVTQMGQEVILRCVPISNHLYFYWYRQILGQKVEFLVSFYNNEISEKSEIFDDQFSVERPDGSNFTLKIRSTKLEDSAMYFCASNPFKGVGYTFGSGTRLTVV.

The chain combines TRBV18 with TRBJ1-3; possible D gene TRBD1, 5 bases. The V end lost 3 bases, the J end lost 4 bases, and 19 bases lay between the germline ends. CDR3 size: 17 residues. From germline, CDR1 is KGHSH and CDR2 LQKENI. The CDR3 DNA is TGTGCCAGCTCACCCGCGACAGAATATTTTGGAGGAAACACCATATATTTT. Translated: CASSPATEYFGGNTIYF.

This chain links TRBV6-6 with TRBJ2-7, with D possibly matching TRBD1 (6 bases). Trimming shortened V by 5 bases and J by 2 bases, and 16 bases separated the two germline ends. CDR1 is MNHNY, CDR2 SVGAGI, per germline (reference sequence). The length of the CDR3 is 15 residues. In DNA form, the CDR3 reads TGTGCCAGCAGTCTCTACAGGGATCCGACCTACGAGCAGTACTTC. This translates into CASSLYRDPTYEQYF.